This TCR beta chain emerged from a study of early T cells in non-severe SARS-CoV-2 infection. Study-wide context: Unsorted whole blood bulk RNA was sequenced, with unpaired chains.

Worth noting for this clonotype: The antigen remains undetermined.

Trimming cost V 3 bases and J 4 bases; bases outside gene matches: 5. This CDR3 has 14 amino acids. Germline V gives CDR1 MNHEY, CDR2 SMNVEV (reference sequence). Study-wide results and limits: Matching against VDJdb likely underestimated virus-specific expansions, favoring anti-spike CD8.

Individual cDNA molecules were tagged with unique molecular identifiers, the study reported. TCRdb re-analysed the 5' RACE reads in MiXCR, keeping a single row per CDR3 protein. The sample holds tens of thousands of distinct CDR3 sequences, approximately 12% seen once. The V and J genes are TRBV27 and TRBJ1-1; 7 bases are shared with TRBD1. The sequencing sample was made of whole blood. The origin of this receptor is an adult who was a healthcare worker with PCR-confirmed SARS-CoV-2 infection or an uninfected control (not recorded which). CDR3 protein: CASSFRNRGTEAFF. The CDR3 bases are TGTGCCAGCAGTTTCAGGAACAGGGGCACTGAAGCTTTCTTT.